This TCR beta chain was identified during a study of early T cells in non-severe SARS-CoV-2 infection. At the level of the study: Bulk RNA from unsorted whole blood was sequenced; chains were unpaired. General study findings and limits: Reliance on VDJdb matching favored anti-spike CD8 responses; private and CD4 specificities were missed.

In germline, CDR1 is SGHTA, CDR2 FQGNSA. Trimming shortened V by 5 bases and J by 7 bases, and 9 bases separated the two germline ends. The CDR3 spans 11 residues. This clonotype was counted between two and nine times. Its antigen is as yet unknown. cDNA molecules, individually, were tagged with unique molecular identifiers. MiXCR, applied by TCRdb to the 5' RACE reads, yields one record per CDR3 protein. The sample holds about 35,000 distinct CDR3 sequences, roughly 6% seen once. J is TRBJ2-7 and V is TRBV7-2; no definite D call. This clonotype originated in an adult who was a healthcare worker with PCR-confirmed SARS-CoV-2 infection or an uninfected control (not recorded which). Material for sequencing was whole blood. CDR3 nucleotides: TGTGCCAGCAGCCTACGTTGGGAGCAGTACTTC. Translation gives CASSLRWEQYF.